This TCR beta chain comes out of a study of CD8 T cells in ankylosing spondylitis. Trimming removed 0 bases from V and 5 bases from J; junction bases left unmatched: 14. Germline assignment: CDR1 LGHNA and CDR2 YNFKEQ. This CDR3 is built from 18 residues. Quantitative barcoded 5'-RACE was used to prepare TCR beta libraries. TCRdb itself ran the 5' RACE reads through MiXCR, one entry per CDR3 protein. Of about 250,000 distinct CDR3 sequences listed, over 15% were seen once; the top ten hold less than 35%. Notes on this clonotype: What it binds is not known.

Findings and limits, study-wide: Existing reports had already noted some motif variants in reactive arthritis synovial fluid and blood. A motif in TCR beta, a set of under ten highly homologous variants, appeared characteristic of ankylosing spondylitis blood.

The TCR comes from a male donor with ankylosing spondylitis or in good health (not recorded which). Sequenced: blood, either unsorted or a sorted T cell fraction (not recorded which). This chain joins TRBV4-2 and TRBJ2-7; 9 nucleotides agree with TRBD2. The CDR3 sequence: CASSQDPPLAGNPHEQYF. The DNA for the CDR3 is TGTGCCAGCAGCCAAGATCCCCCGCTAGCGGGAAACCCCCACGAGCAGTACTTC.